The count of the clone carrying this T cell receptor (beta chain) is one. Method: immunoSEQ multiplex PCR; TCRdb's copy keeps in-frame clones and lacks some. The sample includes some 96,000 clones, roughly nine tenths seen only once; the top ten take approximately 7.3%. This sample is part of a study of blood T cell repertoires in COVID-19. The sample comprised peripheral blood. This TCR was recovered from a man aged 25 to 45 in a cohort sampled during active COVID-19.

CDR3 nucleotides: TGTGCCAGCAGTGAATATGGCGGGGGCTACCAAGAGACCCAGTACTTC. This encodes CASSEYGGGYQETQYF. V and J are TRBV6-1 and TRBJ2-5; a weak D match, TRBD2 (7 bases). The germline V gene encodes CDR1 MNHNS and CDR2 SASEGT. V was trimmed by 2 bases and J by 0 bases, leaving 13 bases between them. This CDR3 comprises 16 residues.